This TCR beta chain was sequenced in a study of T cells after somatic rescue of genetic block. The V gene lost 4 bases and the J gene lost 1 base, with 11 bases spanning the gap. Germline V lookup: CDR1 PRHDT, CDR2 FYEKMQ (reference sequence). This CDR3 spans 14 amino acids. Sequenced by immunoSEQ multiplex PCR; TCRdb stores in-frame clones only, minus some. The sample lists over 55,000 clones, roughly 94% occurring once. The chain combines TRBV13 with TRBJ2-7, with D possibly matching TRBD1 (6 bases). The TCR sequence derives from a man aged 40-49 years. The material sequenced was peripheral blood mononuclear cells (PBMCs). The CDR3 DNA reads TGTGCCAGCAGCTCCTGGACAGATTCCTACGAGCAGTACTTC. Encoded protein: CASSSWTDSYEQYF. Full variable domain (missing parts from reference TRBV13 and TRBJ2-7): AAGVIQSPRHLIKEKRETATLKCYPIPRHDTVYWYQQGPGQDPQFLISFYEKMQSDKGSIPDRFSAQQFSDYHSELNMSSLELGDSALYFCASSSWTDSYEQYFGPGTRLTVT.